The sequence of this TCR beta chain was determined in a study of response to subunit inactivated influenza vaccine. Germline-derived CDR1 and CDR2 are MGHDK and SYGVNS. The CDR3 sequence is 12 residues long. With V trimmed by 9 bases and J by 7 bases, 2 bases remained unmatched. TCRdb re-called the RT-PCR reads through MiXCR, storing one row per CDR3 protein. The data hold about 500,000 distinct CDR3 sequences, with approximately 15% observed a single time. The sequenced sample was CD4+ T cells sorted from PBMCs, obtained roughly 24 months after vaccination. This chain uses TRBV25-1 with TRBJ1-6; 8 bases align to TRBD1. The sequence derives from a man between 50 and 69 years old who received an inactivated influenza vaccine. The DNA of the CDR3 is TGTGCCAGTAACAGGGGGAATTCACCCCTCCACTTT. This gives the protein CASNRGNSPLHF.